A single sample gave rise to the 30 T cell receptor beta chains below, sequenced in a study of shared clonotypes between healthy human individuals. The assay was immunoSEQ multiplex PCR, and TCRdb's table has in-frame clones only and misses some. In the table there are about 1.1 million clones, around three quarters of which are singletons. Source material: memory CD4+ T cells from PBMCs. Specified subset: CD45RA-negative fraction. These receptors were collected from a man between 18 and 29 years old in good health. Some clones in this sample may be carry-over from other donors' samples.

The sample holds many counts of this clone. The chain links TRBV28 to TRBJ1-5; D is unclear. Germline V gene data show CDR1 as MDHEN and CDR2 as SYDVKM. Trimming removed 6 bases from V and 4 bases from J, with 16 bases in between. CDR3 size: 15 residues. The CDR3 coding sequence is TGTGCCAGCAGAAACACTCGGAGGGAGAATCAGCCCCAGCATTTT. Protein: CASRNTRRENQPQHF.

The rearrangement joins TRBV28 to TRBJ2-2, with TRBD1 matching 8 bases. With V trimmed by 4 bases and J by 6 bases, 10 bases remained unmatched. CDR3 length equals 16 residues. From germline, CDR1 is MDHEN and CDR2 SYDVKM. The CDR3 region has the DNA TGTGCCAGCAGTTCACCCGGGGACAGGTATTCCGGGGAGCTGTTTTTT. It is translated as CASSSPGDRYSGELFF.

V gene TRBV15 combines with J gene TRBJ2-5; D ambiguous. Per germline, CDR1 LNHNV and CDR2 YYDKDF (reference sequence). The CDR3 is 14 amino acids. V dropped 1 base and J dropped 2 bases, with 8 bases sitting between them. The CDR3, as DNA: TGTGCCACCAGCAGAGGTGAGGCACAAGAGACCCAGTACTTC. Its translation: CATSRGEAQETQYF.

This clone was recorded once. The chain has TRBV9 and TRBJ1-2; D perhaps matches TRBD1 (5 bases). Per the germline V gene, CDR1 is SGDLS and CDR2 is YYNGEE. V gave up 0 bases and J gave up 7 bases, with 16 bases separating them. The CDR3 contains 15 residues. The CDR3: CASSVDPRVLGGYTF. In DNA, the CDR3 is TGTGCCAGCAGCGTAGACCCCAGGGTTCTAGGTGGCTACACCTTC.

V is TRBV29-1 and J is TRBJ2-2, with 8 nucleotides matching TRBD1. The V gene's germline CDR1 is SQVTM and CDR2 ANQGSEA. V lost 7 bases and J lost 7; bases outside the gene matches: 14. The CDR3 has 15 residues. The CDR3, as DNA: TGCAGCGCATTCCCGGGGCAGGGGGCTGGCGGGGAGCTGTTTTTT. Protein sequence: CSAFPGQGAGGELFF.

V usage is TRBV5-1 and J usage is TRBJ1-1, with 7 bases that match TRBD1. Germline lookup yields CDR1 SGHRS and CDR2 YFSETQ. V shed 4 bases and J 0 bases; nucleotides not matched to a gene: 6. CDR3 length equals 15 residues. CDR3 in DNA: TGCGCCAGCAGCGCCCGGACAGGAGTGAACACTGAAGCTTTCTTT. Its protein is CASSARTGVNTEAFF.

The chain has TRBV7-3 and TRBJ2-2, with TRBD1 matching over 9 bases. The CDR3 sequence is 17 residues long. The germline V gene encodes CDR1 SGHTA and CDR2 FQGTGA. Unmatched junction bases numbered 7, after V lost 5 bases and J lost 0 bases. The DNA for the CDR3 is TGTGCCAGCAGCCAGACCCGGGACAGGGCGAACACCGGGGAGCTGTTTTTT. It yields the protein CASSQTRDRANTGELFF.

The chain employs TRBV4-2 and TRBJ2-5, with 8 bases lining up with TRBD1. The DNA end lines up better with TRBJ2-7; the J call may be wrong. This CDR3 is 16 amino acids long. Germline lookup yields CDR1 LGHNA and CDR2 YNFKEQ. This CDR3 reads CASSQEEATGAYEQYF. CDR3 nucleotides: TGTGCCAGCAGCCAAGAGGAGGCGACAGGGGCCTACGAGCAGTACTTC.

The chain recombines TRBV18 with TRBJ2-7; maybe TRBD1 (6 bases). Germline V gene data show CDR1 as KGHSH and CDR2 as LQKENI. Trimming shortened V by 6 bases and J by 4 bases, and 22 bases separated the two germline ends. The CDR3 is made up of 16 amino acids. CDR3 loop: CASSRGRSQGWYEQYF. Written as DNA, the CDR3 is TGTGCCAGCTCCCGGGGTAGGTCGCAGGGGTGGTACGAGCAGTACTTC.

On this clone: A far larger clone lies a single base away; this is likely a read error. The DNA of the CDR3 is TGTGCCTGGGAGGGAAACATGGACACTGAAGCTTTCTTT. Translation gives CAWEGNMDTEAFF. The chain couples TRBV30 to TRBJ1-1; D uncertain. Germline V CDR1 and CDR2: GTSNPN, SVGIG (reference sequence). There are 13 residues in the CDR3. V gave up 5 bases and J gave up 3 bases, with 13 bases separating them.

The chain recombines TRBV6-5 with TRBJ1-1; no definite D call. V lost 7 bases and J lost 5, with 14 bases in between. The CDR3 extends over 13 amino acids. Germline V gives CDR1 MNHEY, CDR2 SVGAGI. DNA of the CDR3: TGTGCCAGCACAATCGGTCCCTGGACTGAAGCTTTCTTT. Translation gives CASTIGPWTEAFF.

The table lists this clone with a few counts. The rearrangement joins TRBV15 to TRBJ1-2; D is unclear. CDR1 LNHNV and CDR2 YYDKDF come from the germline V gene (reference sequence). This CDR3 has 12 residues. Trimming cost V 5 bases and J 6 bases, with 10 bases left between them. The CDR3 loop reads CATSVSRDGYTF. The DNA of the CDR3 is TGTGCCACCAGCGTAAGCAGAGATGGCTACACCTTC.

The rearrangement uses TRBV25-1 and TRBJ2-2, with 9 bases identical to TRBD1. The CDR3 sequence is 16 residues long. J was trimmed by 2 bases and V by 3 bases; bases with no gene match: 4. The germline V gene encodes CDR1 MGHDK and CDR2 SYGVNS. In DNA, the CDR3 is TGTGCCAGCAGTGACCAGGGACAGGGCAACACCGGGGAGCTGTTTTTT. Translated: CASSDQGQGNTGELFF.

V is TRBV29-1 and J is TRBJ1-4, with D unresolved. The CDR3 sequence is 14 residues long. Per germline, CDR1 SQVTM and CDR2 ANQGSEA. V was cut by 0 bases and J by 7 bases, with 12 bases left in between. CDR3 in DNA: TGCAGCGTTGAAGAGCCCTCTATGGGTGAAAAACTGTTTTTT. It specifies CSVEEPSMGEKLFF. The full variable domain, completed using reference TRBV29-1 and TRBJ1-4, is SAVISQKPSRDICQRGTSLTIQCQVDSQVTMMFWYRQQPGQSLTLIATANQGSEATYESGFVIDKFPISRPNLTFSTLTVSNMSPEDSSIYLCSVEEPSMGEKLFFGSGTQLSVL.

V and J are TRBV28 and TRBJ1-3; a possible D gene is TRBD1 (5 bases). Between the trimmed V and J ends, which lost 6 bases and 0 bases, there was a span of 9 bases. This CDR3 spans 14 amino acids. Germline V gives CDR1 MDHEN, CDR2 SYDVKM. Written as DNA, the CDR3 is TGTGCCAGCAGGCAGGGAGGCTCTGGAAACACCATATATTTT. The encoded protein is CASRQGGSGNTIYF.

This clone was seen just once. The rearrangement joins TRBV12-5 to TRBJ1-5; 8 positions agree with TRBD1. Per the germline V gene, CDR1 is LGHNT and CDR2 is FRNRAP. The J segment lost 0 bases and the V segment lost 6 bases, leaving 1 base of the junction unmatched. This CDR3 spans 14 amino acids. CDR3: CASGGQGSNQPQHF. The CDR3 DNA is TGTGCTAGTGGAGGACAGGGTAGCAATCAGCCCCAGCATTTT. The variable domain in full, completed from reference TRBV12-5 and TRBJ1-5, reads DARVTQTPRHKVTEMGQEVTMRCQPILGHNTVFWYRQTMMQGLELLAYFRNRAPLDDSGMPKDRFSAEMPDATLATLKIQPSEPRDSAVYFCASGGQGSNQPQHFGDGTRLSIL.

The rearrangement links TRBV4-3 to TRBJ2-7, with D maybe TRBD1 (5 bases). CDR3 length: 15 residues. Looked up from germline, CDR1 is LGHNA and CDR2 is YSLEER. V lost 2 bases to trimming and J lost 3 bases, with 14 bases between them. The CDR3 DNA sequence: TGCGCCAGCAGCCAAAGTGCCAGGGCTGGCTACGAGCAGTACTTC. Its translation: CASSQSARAGYEQYF.

V gene TRBV6-1 combines with J gene TRBJ1-3; TRBD1 agrees at 8 bases. CDR1 is MNHNS, CDR2 SASEGT, per germline. This CDR3 contains 12 residues. Unmatched junction bases numbered 4, after V lost 8 bases and J lost 7 bases. The CDR3 is CASWDRRNTIYF. The CDR3 coding sequence is TGTGCCAGCTGGGACAGGCGGAACACCATATATTTT.

The genes are TRBV5-4 and TRBJ1-1, with D uncertain. The germline gives CDR1 SGHNT, CDR2 YYREEE (reference sequence). Trimming removed 3 bases from V and 5 bases from J, with 11 bases in between. There are 13 residues in the CDR3. CDR3 residues: CASSSEPGTEAFF. CDR3 nucleotide sequence: TGTGCCAGCAGCTCGGAGCCGGGGACTGAAGCTTTCTTT.

Remarks on this clone: The same CDR3 arises from other DNA sequences in this sample as well. The chain is built from TRBV5-1 and TRBJ2-2; no definite D call. Between the trimmed V and J ends, which lost 0 bases and 4 bases, there was a span of 7 bases. CDR1 SGHRS and CDR2 YFSETQ come from the germline V gene. CDR3 size: 14 residues. The CDR3 DNA reads TGCGCCAGCAGCTTGGAAGTTCCCACCGGGGAGCTGTTTTTT. Translation: CASSLEVPTGELFF.

The V gene is TRBV10-3, the J gene TRBJ2-1, with D perhaps matching TRBD1 (6 bases). Germline CDR1 reads ENHRY; CDR2 reads SYGVKD. This CDR3 region has 15 residues. V was cut by 3 bases and J by 0 bases, with 9 bases left in between. Here the CDR3 reads CAISEQGLSYNEQFF. CDR3 nucleotides: TGTGCCATCAGTGAACAGGGTCTCTCCTACAATGAGCAGTTCTTC.

The chain links TRBV7-3 to TRBJ2-2; no definite D call. Germline V gene sequence: CDR1 SGHTA, CDR2 FQGTGA. The CDR3 has 13 residues. Trimming took off 5 bases at V and 5 bases at J, with 9 bases between the two ends. The CDR3 DNA sequence: TGTGCCAGCAGCCCGGACCAGACCGGGGAGCTGTTTTTT. As protein: CASSPDQTGELFF.

This sequence joins TRBV19 and TRBJ2-2, with D maybe TRBD1 (5 bases). Deletions cut 0 bases from V and 7 bases from J, with 9 bases between. The CDR3 length is 14 residues. Germline CDR1 is LNHDA and CDR2 is SQIVND (reference sequence). Here the CDR3 reads CASSIEGAGGELFF. The CDR3 nucleotides are TGTGCCAGTAGTATAGAAGGGGCAGGCGGGGAGCTGTTTTTT.

V usage is TRBV7-9 and J usage is TRBJ2-1, with 11 bases fitting TRBD2. The CDR3 loop spans 16 amino acids. Unmatched junction bases numbered 8, after V lost 2 bases and J lost 8 bases. The germline V gene encodes CDR1 SEHNR and CDR2 FQNEAQ (reference sequence). The CDR3 reads CASSLSSGRSFDEQFF. The CDR3 DNA reads as TGTGCCAGCAGCTTATCTAGCGGGAGGTCCTTCGATGAGCAGTTCTTC.

The V and J genes are TRBV6-1 and TRBJ1-1; possibly TRBD1 for D (5 bases). Germline assignment: CDR1 MNHNS and CDR2 SASEGT. CDR3 length: 11 amino acids. Trimming left V 7 bases short and J 11 bases short, with 14 bases between. CDR3 loop: CASMGEGTAFF. In nucleotides, the CDR3 is TGTGCCAGCATGGGGGAGGGAACGGCTTTCTTT.

This chain uses TRBV7-2 with TRBJ1-5, with D unresolved. The V and J ends lost 2 bases and 7 bases respectively, with 6 bases between them. The CDR3 is 12 residues long. The germline CDR1 and CDR2 sequences are SGHTA and FQGNSA. This CDR3 reads CASSLIGQPQHF. The CDR3 nucleotides read TGTGCCAGCAGCTTAATCGGACAGCCCCAGCATTTT.

This rearrangement joins TRBV15 to TRBJ1-1, with TRBD1 matching over 8 bases. Trimming took 1 base from V and 5 from J; bases not matched to a gene: 6. CDR3 length equals 15 residues. Germline-derived CDR1 and CDR2 are LNHNV and YYDKDF (reference sequence). The DNA of the CDR3 is TGTGCCACCAGCAGAGCGGGACAGGCATTTACTGAAGCTTTCTTT. Its translation is CATSRAGQAFTEAFF. The whole variable domain, remainder taken from reference TRBV15 and TRBJ1-1, is DAMVIQNPRYQVTQFGKPVTLSCSQTLNHNVMYWYQQKSSQAPKLLFHYYDKDFNNEADTPDNFQSRRPNTSFCFLDIRSPGLGDTAMYLCATSRAGQAFTEAFFGQGTRLTVV.

The J gene is TRBJ1-1, the V gene TRBV7-3; maybe TRBD1 (5 bases). Trimming pared 0 bases from V and 1 base from J, leaving 9 bases between. The CDR3 is 15 amino acids. The germline CDR1 and CDR2 sequences are SGHTA and FQGTGA. This CDR3 reads CASSLTAGQNTEAFF. CDR3 sequence (DNA): TGTGCCAGCAGCTTAACGGCGGGGCAGAACACTGAAGCTTTCTTT.

This clone has a count of ten or more. V is TRBV28 and J is TRBJ1-1; D may be TRBD1 (6 bases). V was trimmed by 7 bases and J by 2 bases, leaving 17 bases between them. Germline lookup yields CDR1 MDHEN and CDR2 SYDVKM. The CDR3 has 15 amino acids. The CDR3 loop is CASTTPGDINTEAFF. The CDR3 DNA follows: TGTGCCAGCACCACCCCGGGGGACATAAACACTGAAGCTTTCTTT.

The V and J genes are TRBV7-2 and TRBJ1-1; D is undetermined. The CDR3 totals 16 residues. Germline V CDR1 and CDR2: SGHTA, FQGNSA. V shed 5 bases and J shed 0 bases, with 16 bases lying between them. CDR3 nucleotides: TGTGCCAGCAGCCGCGATCGGTCATTTATGAACACTGAAGCTTTCTTT. It yields the protein CASSRDRSFMNTEAFF.